The T cell receptor beta chain described here comes from a study of Ad26.COV2.S vaccination and SARS-CoV-2 variants. Across the whole study: Ad26.COV2.S was injected intramuscularly once or twice, 56 days apart.

Regarding treatment: about 20 received Ad26.COV2.S at low or high dose, single or two shots; about 5 received placebo; per-sample allocation not given. Samples analyzed were those drawn on day 63 after the first vaccine or placebo injection. In regard to this clone: Its target is not known.

Study-level results: Spike-specific TCR breadth in vaccine recipients exceeded that seen in placebo recipients.

Here immunoSEQ multiplex PCR was the method, and the copy in TCRdb shows in-frame clones only, minus some. The sample has roughly 500,000 clones, 87% seen once; the top ten hold roughly 13%. The sample was peripheral blood, taken in a trial of Ad26.COV2.S vaccine versus placebo. The sequence derives from a person aged 18-60 years who received the Ad26.COV2.S COVID-19 vaccine or a placebo.

CDR3: CASSELQQNTEAFF. As DNA, the CDR3 is TGTGCCAGCAGTGAACTCCAGCAGAACACTGAAGCTTTCTTT. The genes are TRBV27 and TRBJ1-1, with D hard to call. V lost 5 bases and J 1 base, leaving 11 bases between the germline ends. In germline, CDR1 is MNHEY, CDR2 SMNVEV (reference sequence). CDR3 size: 14 residues.